Detailed here is one T cell receptor beta chain. The target antigen is unknown. It was with a sample-barcoded 5' primer and a J-beta primer mix that a second PCR of roughly 7 to 12 cycles was run. MiXCR was run by TCRdb on the 5' RACE reads, yielding one entry per CDR3 protein. The table records approximately 1,700,000 distinct CDR3 sequences, approximately 39% of them present only once. This entry comes from a study of blood T cells in healthy people across ages. Findings and caveats of the study: Age advanced and TCR beta diversity per million T cells fell, roughly linearly.

The draw of peripheral blood yielded ten milliliters from each donor. Sequences were obtained from blood. The source is a human donor in good health.

The chain's CDR3 is CASSLSQISTGELFF. CDR3 coding DNA: TGTGCCAGCAGTTTAAGCCAAATAAGCACCGGGGAGCTGTTTTTT. V gene TRBV12-3 or TRBV12-4 combines with J gene TRBJ2-2; D call uncertain. Between the trimmed V and J ends, which lost 2 bases and 4 bases, there was a span of 11 bases. CDR3 length equals 15 residues.